Below, 29 T cell receptor beta chains from the same sample are listed, as sequenced in a study of T cell responses to AZD1222 COVID-19 vaccine (dated by TCRdb to 2020 to 2023). Interpreted using the paper, the time point label stands for: about 28 days (+/-7) after the second vaccine dose. Libraries were prepared through the immunoSEQ multiplex PCR assay. TCRdb took this table from immuneACCESS and kept in-frame rearrangements with V and J called. Such tables lack part of the clones; where checked against another copy, unresolved V genes explain under half of the gap, and the rest is unexplained. This sample comprises roughly 150,000 clones, roughly nine tenths of them detected only once. Roughly 1.6% of the sample comes from the top ten. This specimen consisted of peripheral blood, obtained 28 days after the second AZD1222 dose. The receptors shown here come from an adult who received the AZD1222 COVID-19 vaccine.

The rearrangement joins TRBV5-4 to TRBJ1-1, with a possible D match to TRBD1 (5 bases). The CDR3 length is 14 residues. The germline CDR1 and CDR2 sequences are SGHNT and YYREEE (reference sequence). The germline V and J ends were trimmed by 3 bases and 3 bases, with 12 bases remaining between them. The CDR3 sequence is CASSSPRGDTEAFF. The CDR3 bases are TGTGCCAGCAGCTCCCCCCGAGGGGACACTGAAGCTTTCTTT.

This clone occurred once. The gene calls are TRBV5-1 and TRBJ1-3; 7 bases line up with TRBD1. This CDR3 is 15 amino acids long. The germline V gene encodes CDR1 SGHRS and CDR2 YFSETQ. V gave up 4 bases and J gave up 7 bases; unmatched junction bases: 11. The CDR3 spells CASSAATGKVNTIYF. The DNA for the CDR3 is TGCGCCAGCAGCGCCGCGACAGGGAAGGTTAACACCATATATTTT.

The table lists this clone with a count of one. This chain joins TRBV19 and TRBJ1-2; no clear D. Trimming stripped 4 bases from V and 2 bases from J, with 11 bases between. The CDR3 is 14 amino acids. Looked up from germline, CDR1 is LNHDA and CDR2 is SQIVND (reference sequence). CDR3 sequence: CASSRSDGNYGYTF. Written as DNA, the CDR3 is TGTGCCAGTAGTAGGTCGGACGGAAACTATGGCTACACCTTC. Drawing the rest from reference TRBV19 and TRBJ1-2, the complete variable domain is DGGITQSPKYLFRKEGQNVTLSCEQNLNHDAMYWYRQDPGQGLRLIYYSQIVNDFQKGDIAEGYSVSREKKESFPLTVTSAQKNPTAFYLCASSRSDGNYGYTFGSGTRLTVV.

This chain connects TRBV12-3 or TRBV12-4 to TRBJ1-5, with no clear D. The length of the CDR3 is 13 residues. Trimming shortened V by 5 bases and J by 2 bases, and 7 bases separated the two germline ends. CDR3 sequence reads: CASSTDRNQPQHF. The CDR3 DNA follows: TGTGCCAGCAGTACCGATCGCAATCAGCCCCAGCATTTT.

In DNA form, the CDR3 reads TGTGCCACCAGTGTCAGCGGGAGAGGTGGGCCAGATACGCAGTATTTT. This sequence encodes CATSVSGRGGPDTQYF. The rearrangement links TRBV24-1 to TRBJ2-3; TRBD2 matches 8 bases. J was trimmed by 4 bases and V by 5 bases; bases with no gene match: 10. Germline CDR1 KGHDR, CDR2 SFDVKD. The CDR3 runs to 16 residues.

V is TRBV30 and J is TRBJ2-7, with TRBD2 matching over 14 bases. V gave up 2 bases and J gave up 7 bases; unmatched junction bases: 7. Germline-derived CDR1 and CDR2 are GTSNPN and SVGIG (reference sequence). This CDR3 contains 15 residues. As DNA, the CDR3 is TGTGCCTGGAGTACGGGACTAGCGGGAGCGAGAGAGCAGTACTTC. It specifies CAWSTGLAGAREQYF.

V and J are TRBV4-1 and TRBJ2-7; possible D gene TRBD2, 5 bases. The CDR3 loop spans 14 amino acids. Trimming pared 0 bases from V and 1 base from J, leaving 7 bases between. Germline V gene data show CDR1 as MGHRA and CDR2 as YSYEKL. CDR3 nucleotides: TGCGCCAGCAGCCAAGAGCCGGGATCCTACGAGCAGTACTTC. Translation gives CASSQEPGSYEQYF.

The rearrangement links TRBV30 to TRBJ2-7; the match to TRBD1 covers 8 bases. Per germline, CDR1 GTSNPN and CDR2 SVGIG (reference sequence). The CDR3 runs to 16 residues. V was clipped by 0 bases and J by 4 bases; unmatched bases: 11. The CDR3 region is CAWSVPRGQGAYEQYF. CDR3 in DNA: TGTGCCTGGAGTGTACCCCGTGGGCAGGGGGCTTACGAGCAGTACTTC.

CDR3 protein: CASSLEPSGETYNEQFF. The CDR3 DNA sequence: TGTGCCAGCAGCTTAGAGCCAAGCGGCGAGACCTACAATGAGCAGTTCTTC. This chain connects TRBV7-9 to TRBJ2-1; D might be TRBD2 (5 bases). This CDR3 region has 17 residues. The V gene lost 1 base and the J gene lost 2 bases, with 15 bases spanning the gap. Germline-derived CDR1 and CDR2 are SEHNR and FQNEAQ (reference sequence). Variable domain in full (rest from reference TRBV7-9 and TRBJ2-1): DTGVSQNPRHKITKRGQNVTFRCDPISEHNRLYWYRQTLGQGPEFLTYFQNEAQLEKSRLLSDRFSAERPKGSFSTLEIQRTEQGDSAMYLCASSLEPSGETYNEQFFGPGTRLTVL.

The chain uses TRBV11-2 and TRBJ1-2; D possibly corresponds to TRBD1 (6 bases). Germline-derived CDR1 and CDR2 are SGHAT and FQNNGV. The CDR3 loop spans 15 amino acids. The ends were cut back, 0 bases at V and 3 bases at J, with 11 bases in the middle. The CDR3 nucleotides are TGTGCCAGCAGCTTAGAGGGGGGGCTGGACTATGGCTACACCTTC. This gives the protein CASSLEGGLDYGYTF.

The V call is TRBV19, the J call TRBJ1-1; 8 bases map to TRBD1. With 0 bases clipped from V and 6 bases from J, the junction kept 3 bases outside the gene matches. The germline gives CDR1 LNHDA, CDR2 SQIVND (reference sequence). The CDR3 contains 14 residues. The CDR3 nucleotides are TGTGCCAGTAGTATAGAGACAGGGGCGGCTGAAGCTTTCTTT. Protein: CASSIETGAAEAFF.

The gene calls are TRBV24-1 and TRBJ1-2, with TRBD1 matching 8 bases. CDR3 length: 14 residues. The J segment lost 5 bases and the V segment lost 5 bases, leaving 6 bases of the junction unmatched. In germline, CDR1 is KGHDR, CDR2 SFDVKD. The CDR3 DNA reads as TGTGCCACCAGTGGCCACGGGACAGGTTATGGCTACACCTTC. Translated: CATSGHGTGYGYTF.

This chain's CDR3 is CASRNPPNTEAFF. The CDR3 DNA sequence: TGTGCCAGTAGGAACCCCCCCAACACTGAAGCTTTCTTT. The rearrangement links TRBV19 to TRBJ1-1, with unresolved D. V was pared by 6 bases and J by 2 bases, with 10 bases between. This CDR3 is built from 13 residues. Germline V gives CDR1 LNHDA, CDR2 SQIVND (reference sequence).

This chain connects TRBV7-8 to TRBJ1-2, with TRBD1 matching over 7 bases. This CDR3 comprises 17 residues. Germline V gene lookup returns CDR1 SGHVS and CDR2 FQNEAQ. J lost 1 base, V lost 1 base, and 9 bases had no gene match. The CDR3 DNA reads as TGTGCCAGCAGCTTAGGTTTAGGGGGCAAGGGTAACTATGGCTACACCTTC. This translates into CASSLGLGGKGNYGYTF.

This clone has a single count. The rearrangement links TRBV6-4 to TRBJ2-7; D is ambiguous. With 6 bases removed from V and 7 bases from J, the gap between germline ends came to 28 bases. The CDR3 has 17 residues. The germline gives CDR1 MRHNA, CDR2 SNTAGT. The CDR3 sequence is CASRSLNAASEVGEQYF. DNA for the CDR3: TGTGCCAGCAGATCCCTTAATGCGGCCTCCGAGGTCGGGGAGCAGTACTTC.

The chain employs TRBV5-1 and TRBJ1-4, with D tentatively TRBD1 (5 bases). Germline V gene sequence: CDR1 SGHRS, CDR2 YFSETQ. This CDR3 region has 16 residues. Trimming stripped 0 bases from V and 7 bases from J, with 16 bases between. Here the CDR3 reads CASSLASASRGEKLFF. The CDR3 bases are TGCGCCAGCAGCTTGGCCTCGGCATCGAGGGGTGAAAAACTGTTTTTT.

The V call is TRBV6-4, the J call TRBJ2-7; D possibly corresponds to TRBD1 (6 bases). With 4 bases removed from V and 6 bases from J, the gap between germline ends came to 13 bases. This CDR3 region has 13 residues. CDR1 and CDR2 from the germline V gene are MRHNA and SNTAGT. CDR3 amino acids: CASSATGSSEQYF. The CDR3 nucleotides read TGTGCCAGCAGTGCCACAGGGTCGAGCGAGCAGTACTTC.

The chain recombines TRBV25-1 with TRBJ1-2, with D tentatively TRBD1 (5 bases). The germline V and J ends were trimmed by 1 base and 4 bases, with 10 bases remaining between them. The CDR3 is 14 amino acids. Germline CDR1 and CDR2: MGHDK and SYGVNS. CDR3 amino acids: CASSESGTAYGYTF. In DNA, the CDR3 is TGTGCCAGCAGTGAATCCGGGACGGCCTATGGCTACACCTTC.

Worth noting for this clone: An end of the junction does not agree with germline; a read error may underlie this. V usage is TRBV4-1 and J usage is TRBJ1-4, with D uncertain. This CDR3 is 15 amino acids long. The germline V gene has CDR1 MGHRA and CDR2 YSYEKL. The CDR3 sequence: CASSRGTTTNEKLFF. The CDR3 nucleotides read TGCGCCAGCAGCCGTGGTACGACAACCAATGAAAAACTGTTTTTT.

Relative to its sample, this clone is medium-sized. The chain links TRBV30 to TRBJ1-1; unclear D gene. Trimming removed 2 bases from V and 6 bases from J, with 10 bases in between. There are 12 residues in the CDR3. CDR1 is GTSNPN, CDR2 SVGIG, per germline (reference sequence). CDR3 sequence reads: CAWSWYGSEAFF. The CDR3 DNA reads TGTGCCTGGAGTTGGTATGGATCTGAAGCTTTCTTT.

The V and J genes are TRBV6-5 and TRBJ2-2; D is uncertain. The V and J ends lost 8 bases and 6 bases respectively, with 4 bases between them. The CDR3 loop spans 10 amino acids. The V gene's germline CDR1 is MNHEY and CDR2 SVGAGI. DNA for the CDR3: TGTGCCAGCCATGCCGGGGAGCTGTTTTTT. Translation gives CASHAGELFF.

This clone was seen a handful of times. The rearrangement uses TRBV6-5 and TRBJ2-1; a possible D gene is TRBD1 (6 bases). Trimming removed 4 bases at V and 4 bases at J, with 11 bases between. Germline-derived CDR1 and CDR2 are MNHEY and SVGAGI. The CDR3 contains 14 residues. The CDR3, as DNA: TGTGCCAGCAGTTTGAGCAGGGGTTACAATGAGCAGTTCTTC. This sequence encodes CASSLSRGYNEQFF.

The rearrangement joins TRBV27 to TRBJ1-4; D gene uncertain. Germline V CDR1 and CDR2: MNHEY, SMNVEV (reference sequence). The CDR3 is 15 amino acids. The germline V and J ends were trimmed by 10 bases and 0 bases, with 15 bases remaining between them. CDR3 in amino acids: CATRRAGSTNEKLFF. In DNA form, the CDR3 reads TGTGCCACCAGGCGGGCGGGGTCAACTAATGAAAAACTGTTTTTT. The variable domain in full, completed from reference TRBV27 and TRBJ1-4, reads EAQVTQNPRYLITVTGKKLTVTCSQNMNHEYMSWYRQDPGLGLRQIYYSMNVEVTDKGDVPEGYKVSRKEKRNFPLILESPSPNQTSLYFCATRRAGSTNEKLFFGSGTQLSVL.

This chain connects TRBV29-1 to TRBJ2-1, with unresolved D. From germline, CDR1 is SQVTM and CDR2 ANQGSEA. This CDR3 contains 10 residues. The V and J ends lost 7 bases and 4 bases respectively, with 5 bases between them. The CDR3 sequence is CSASYNEQFF. CDR3 nucleotides: TGCAGCGCGTCTTACAATGAGCAGTTCTTC.

The chain is built from TRBV30 and TRBJ1-2; 9 positions match TRBD1. The J segment lost 0 bases and the V segment lost 8 bases, leaving 10 bases of the junction unmatched. Per the germline V gene, CDR1 is GTSNPN and CDR2 is SVGIG (reference sequence). CDR3 length: 15 residues. In DNA, the CDR3 is TGTGCCGGACGGGACAGGGTGTTAGCTAACTATGGCTACACCTTC. It specifies CAGRDRVLANYGYTF.

This sequence joins TRBV6-2 or TRBV6-3 and TRBJ2-2, with 11 nucleotides matching TRBD2. The CDR3 spans 16 residues. Germline V gene lookup returns CDR1 MNHEY and CDR2 SVGEGT. After removal of 0 bases from V and 7 bases from J, the junction contained 4 bases not matched to a gene. The CDR3 nucleotides read TGTGCCAGCAGTTACTCAGCACTAGCGGGGGTCGGGGAGCTGTTTTTT. Its translation is CASSYSALAGVGELFF.

The chain links TRBV7-3 to TRBJ1-1; D remains ambiguous. The V and J ends lost 5 bases and 3 bases respectively, with 10 bases between them. Germline CDR1 reads SGHTA; CDR2 reads FQGTGA. CDR3 length: 13 amino acids. CDR3 protein: CASSLVVDTEAFF. CDR3 nucleotide sequence: TGTGCCAGCAGCCTGGTCGTAGACACTGAAGCTTTCTTT.

V is TRBV5-4 and J is TRBJ2-4, with no clear D. The CDR3 totals 12 residues. With 0 bases removed from V and 6 bases from J, the gap between germline ends came to 4 bases. The germline V gene encodes CDR1 SGHNT and CDR2 YYREEE (reference sequence). The CDR3, as DNA: TGTGCCAGCAGCTTGGGGGGAAACATTCAGTACTTC. Amino acids: CASSLGGNIQYF. Variable domain in full (rest from reference TRBV5-4 and TRBJ2-4): ETGVTQSPTHLIKTRGQQVTLRCSSQSGHNTVSWYQQALGQGPQFIFQYYREEENGRGNFPPRFSGLQFPNYSSELNVNALELDDSALYLCASSLGGNIQYFGAGTRLSVL.

The CDR3 DNA reads as TGTGCCAGCAGCCCAGGGGACAGGGATAATTCACCCCTCCACTTT. Translating gives CASSPGDRDNSPLHF. The gene calls are TRBV7-9 and TRBJ1-6; TRBD1 aligns across 9 bases. Germline V CDR1 and CDR2: SEHNR, FQNEAQ (reference sequence). The CDR3 length is 15 residues. The V gene end was trimmed by 5 bases and the J gene end by 5 bases; junction bases not matched to a gene: 4.